These T cell receptor beta chains were read from a single sample in a study of radiation and T cells in renal cell carcinoma. Using immunoSEQ multiplex PCR, the repertoire was profiled, and TCRdb retains in-frame clones only, with some absent. The sample shows 140,000 to 150,000 clones, about 88% of them seen only once. The source material was blood, sampled from a patient whose treatment included radiotherapy and nephrectomy. Receptor source: a woman in her seventies with renal cell carcinoma. CDR3s include the opening cysteine and the closing phenylalanine or tryptophan. The order of the fields is J gene, V gene, clone size, D gene, CDR3 DNA, CDR3 protein. A D gene is named only where the DNA matches it firmly. For some rows the clone size is stated as once, few or many, or as a class when expanded; others skip it.

J: TRBJ1-2; V: TRBV7-9; size: -; D: -; DNA: TGTGCCAGCAGCTCCGGCCTCAAGGACTATGGCTACACCTTC; CDR3: CASSSGLKDYGYTF
J: TRBJ2-1; V: TRBV5-1; size: once; D: -; DNA: TGCGCCAGCAGCTTGGCTCAGCTCTATGAGCAGTTCTTC; CDR3: CASSLAQLYEQFF
J: TRBJ2-7; V: TRBV2; size: -; D: -; DNA: TGTGCCAGCAGTCTACGGGACGATTGGGACAAGTACTTC; CDR3: CASSLRDDWDKYF
J: TRBJ2-3; V: TRBV7-2; size: -; D: TRBD1; DNA: TGTGCCAGCAGCCCAGGACAGGGGGGGGCAGATACGCAGTATTTT; CDR3: CASSPGQGGADTQYF
J: TRBJ1-1; V: TRBV4-1; size: -; D: -; DNA: TGCGCCAGCAGCCAAGATAAAAGTTCGGCGGGCGTGAACACTGAAGCTTTCTTT; CDR3: CASSQDKSSAGVNTEAFF
J: TRBJ2-1; V: TRBV7-2; size: -; D: -; DNA: TGTGCCAGCAGCTCGCCTTGGGGAGAGCAGTTCTTC; CDR3: CASSSPWGEQFF
J: TRBJ1-1; V: TRBV6-6; size: few; D: -; DNA: TGTGCCAGCAGTAAGTCGCAGGATGGCACTGAAGCTTTCTTT; CDR3: CASSKSQDGTEAFF
J: TRBJ1-5; V: TRBV30; size: -; D: -; DNA: TGTGCCTGGAGTGTAGGGGGGGCAGCCAGCCATCAGCCCCAGCATTTT; CDR3: CAWSVGGAASHQPQHF
J: TRBJ1-1; V: TRBV18; size: few; D: TRBD1; DNA: TGTGCCAGCTCACCACTTGGCCCGGGACAGACCCAGAACACTGAAGCTTTCTTT; CDR3: CASSPLGPGQTQNTEAFF
J: TRBJ2-2; V: TRBV6-1; size: -; D: -; DNA: TGTGCCAGCAGACTTCTCGCGAACACCGGGGAGCTGTTTTTT; CDR3: CASRLLANTGELFF
J: TRBJ2-7; V: TRBV7-3; size: -; D: TRBD1; DNA: TGTGCCAGCAGCTTCCGGACAGGGGGCGAGCAGTACTTC; CDR3: CASSFRTGGEQYF
J: TRBJ2-7; V: TRBV28; size: -; D: TRBD1; DNA: TGTGCCAGCAGTTTATTTTTGGGACAGGGGTTTGACGAGCAGTACTTC; CDR3: CASSLFLGQGFDEQYF
J: TRBJ1-2; V: TRBV7-2; size: -; D: -; DNA: TGTGCCAGCAGCTTAAAGTGGGGGAACCGCTCCTACACCTTC; CDR3: CASSLKWGNRSYTF
J: TRBJ1-1; V: TRBV27; size: -; D: -; DNA: TGTGCCAGCAGTGCTCTCCGGGACAAGGGAGAAGCTTTCTTT; CDR3: CASSALRDKGEAFF
J: TRBJ1-5; V: TRBV30; size: once; D: TRBD1; DNA: TGTGCCTGGAGTTGGGACAGGGAAGGAGGGCCCCAGCATTTT; CDR3: CAWSWDREGGPQHF
J: TRBJ1-2; V: TRBV6-5; size: -; D: TRBD1; DNA: TGTGCCAGCAGGACTGGGACAGGGGTTGGCTACACCTTC; CDR3: CASRTGTGVGYTF
J: TRBJ2-1; V: TRBV6-5; size: -; D: -; DNA: TGTGCCAGCAGTTACCTCCGTTCAGAGGTCAATGAGCAGTTCTTC; CDR3: CASSYLRSEVNEQFF